This is a list of T cell receptor beta chains from one sample in a study of cytomegalovirus exposure and HLA in healthy donors. Sequencing was performed with immunoSEQ multiplex PCR; in TCRdb, only in-frame clones are kept and a portion is missing. The data show over 85,000 clones, 70% to 80% seen once. Sequencing was done on a sample of PBMCs. These receptors came from a man younger than 40 in good health and CMV-seronegative. CDR3s include the opening cysteine and the closing phenylalanine or tryptophan. The D gene is left open where the match is weak. Clone size is not always given. Where it is, it says once, few, many or a class for expanded clones.

v_call: TRBV5-8
d_call: TRBD1
j_call: TRBJ1-1
clone_size: -
cdr3_nt: TGTGCCAGCAGCCCAGGGACAGGGTTAGCTTTCTTT
cdr3_aa: CASSPGTGLAFF

v_call: TRBV9
d_call: TRBD1
j_call: TRBJ1-2
clone_size: -
cdr3_nt: TGTGCCAGCAGCGTAGGGCGGAGCCCAGGGGGCGCCCTTTATGGCTACACCTTC
cdr3_aa: CASSVGRSPGGALYGYTF

v_call: TRBV20-1
d_call: -
j_call: TRBJ1-4
clone_size: -
cdr3_nt: TGCAGTGCTAGCCGAGAGGAAAAACTGTTTTTT
cdr3_aa: CSASREEKLFF

v_call: TRBV11-3
d_call: TRBD1
j_call: TRBJ1-2
clone_size: -
cdr3_nt: TGTGCCAGCAGCCCGGGACAGGGGGCTGAGGGCTACACCTTC
cdr3_aa: CASSPGQGAEGYTF

v_call: TRBV2
d_call: TRBD2
j_call: TRBJ2-2
clone_size: -
cdr3_nt: TGTGCCAGGGGACTAGCGAACACCGGGGAGCTGTTTTTT
cdr3_aa: CARGLANTGELFF

v_call: TRBV19
d_call: TRBD1
j_call: TRBJ1-1
clone_size: -
cdr3_nt: TGTGCCAGTAGTCAAGGACAGGAGAACACTGAAGCTTTCTTT
cdr3_aa: CASSQGQENTEAFF

v_call: TRBV10-2
d_call: -
j_call: TRBJ1-2
clone_size: few
cdr3_nt: TGCGCCAGCAGTGAGTCGAGACAGGTCTATGGCTACACCTTC
cdr3_aa: CASSESRQVYGYTF

v_call: TRBV6-1
d_call: -
j_call: TRBJ1-5
clone_size: few
cdr3_nt: TGTGCCAGCACCGAACCCACAGGTGGCAATCAGCCCCAGCATTTT
cdr3_aa: CASTEPTGGNQPQHF

v_call: TRBV14
d_call: TRBD1
j_call: TRBJ2-1
clone_size: -
cdr3_nt: TGTGCCAGCAGTTTAGGACAGGGGGACCCCCCGTTAGGTGAGCAGTTCTTC
cdr3_aa: CASSLGQGDPPLGEQFF

v_call: TRBV29-1
d_call: -
j_call: TRBJ2-1
clone_size: -
cdr3_nt: TGCAGCGTTGAAAGGCTAGCCCAAAATGAGCAGTTCTTC
cdr3_aa: CSVERLAQNEQFF

v_call: TRBV18
d_call: -
j_call: TRBJ1-1
clone_size: -
cdr3_nt: TGTGCCAGCTCACCGGGAGCAGGGGACACTGAAGCTTTCTTT
cdr3_aa: CASSPGAGDTEAFF

v_call: TRBV7-9
d_call: TRBD1
j_call: TRBJ2-6
clone_size: -
cdr3_nt: TGTGCCAGCAGCTTAGCGACAGGGGGCAGTGGGGCCAACGTCCTGACTTTC
cdr3_aa: CASSLATGGSGANVLTF

v_call: TRBV11-1
d_call: TRBD1
j_call: TRBJ2-7
clone_size: few
cdr3_nt: TGTGCCAGCAGCTTAGCGGCCGGGACAGGGATCAACGAGCAGTACTTC
cdr3_aa: CASSLAAGTGINEQYF

v_call: TRBV6-6
d_call: -
j_call: TRBJ1-5
clone_size: -
cdr3_nt: TGTGCCAGCAGTTCCACAGGGTCTTATAGCAATCAGCCCCAGCATTTT
cdr3_aa: CASSSTGSYSNQPQHF

v_call: TRBV6-5
d_call: -
j_call: TRBJ2-5
clone_size: -
cdr3_nt: TGTGCCAGCCGTCGGAGAATCCAAGAGACCCAGTACTTC
cdr3_aa: CASRRRIQETQYF

v_call: TRBV7-2
d_call: -
j_call: TRBJ1-1
clone_size: -
cdr3_nt: TGTGCCAGCATCCGAGTTGGTTTGAACACTGAAGCTTTCTTT
cdr3_aa: CASIRVGLNTEAFF

v_call: TRBV11-3
d_call: TRBD1
j_call: TRBJ1-1
clone_size: -
cdr3_nt: TGTGCCAGCAGTCCGTCTCAACAGGGGACTGAAGCTTTCTTT
cdr3_aa: CASSPSQQGTEAFF

v_call: TRBV5-1
d_call: TRBD2
j_call: TRBJ2-3
clone_size: few
cdr3_nt: TGCGCCAGCAGCTTCACTAGCGGATACACAGATACGCAGTATTTT
cdr3_aa: CASSFTSGYTDTQYF

v_call: TRBV19
d_call: TRBD1
j_call: TRBJ1-1
clone_size: -
cdr3_nt: TGTGCCAGTAGTACCAATGGACAGGACTCTGAAGCTTTCTTT
cdr3_aa: CASSTNGQDSEAFF

v_call: TRBV6-1
d_call: TRBD1
j_call: TRBJ1-1
clone_size: -
cdr3_nt: TGTGCCAGCAGTTCGGGCGGGACAGGGCTCACTGAAGCTTTCTTT
cdr3_aa: CASSSGGTGLTEAFF

v_call: TRBV27
d_call: -
j_call: TRBJ2-7
clone_size: -
cdr3_nt: TGTGCCAGCAGTTTAGGGCAGAACTCCTACGAGCAGTACTTC
cdr3_aa: CASSLGQNSYEQYF

v_call: TRBV13
d_call: TRBD1
j_call: TRBJ2-7
clone_size: -
cdr3_nt: TGTGCCAGCAGCCCAACCGGGACAGGCCCCTACGAGCAGTACTTC
cdr3_aa: CASSPTGTGPYEQYF

v_call: TRBV28
d_call: -
j_call: TRBJ2-1
clone_size: -
cdr3_nt: TGTGCCAGCAGTCAGGATAATTACAATGAGCAGTTCTTC
cdr3_aa: CASSQDNYNEQFF

v_call: TRBV27
d_call: TRBD2
j_call: TRBJ2-2
clone_size: -
cdr3_nt: TGTGCCAGCCAGACTAGCGGGGGTGCCGGGGAGCTGTTTTTT
cdr3_aa: CASQTSGGAGELFF

v_call: TRBV7-9
d_call: TRBD1
j_call: TRBJ2-7
clone_size: -
cdr3_nt: TGTGCCAGCAGCTTATCGGACAGGGGAGGCGAGCAGTACTTC
cdr3_aa: CASSLSDRGGEQYF

v_call: TRBV5-1
d_call: TRBD2
j_call: TRBJ2-3
clone_size: -
cdr3_nt: TGCGCCAGCAGCTTAAAACTAGCGGGAGCGGGAGATACGCAGTATTTT
cdr3_aa: CASSLKLAGAGDTQYF

v_call: TRBV15
d_call: -
j_call: TRBJ1-4
clone_size: -
cdr3_nt: TGTGCCACCAACAGGGCTCTTAGGGACTGGGGGGAAAAACTGTTTTTT
cdr3_aa: CATNRALRDWGEKLFF

v_call: TRBV19
d_call: -
j_call: TRBJ1-2
clone_size: -
cdr3_nt: TGTGCCAGTAGTATTTTGCCCTCAAGACAGCGAGACTATGGCTACACCTTC
cdr3_aa: CASSILPSRQRDYGYTF

v_call: TRBV14
d_call: -
j_call: TRBJ1-2
clone_size: -
cdr3_nt: TGTGCCAGCAGCCAAGGATTACAGTACTATGGCTACACCTTC
cdr3_aa: CASSQGLQYYGYTF

v_call: TRBV4-3
d_call: -
j_call: TRBJ1-1
clone_size: few
cdr3_nt: TGCGCCAGCAGCCAAGAATTCCCGCCGGGGACTGAAGCTTTCTTT
cdr3_aa: CASSQEFPPGTEAFF

v_call: TRBV9
d_call: -
j_call: TRBJ1-1
clone_size: -
cdr3_nt: TGTGCCAGCAGCGTGAGTAGTTCGTTCGACACTGAAGCTTTCTTT
cdr3_aa: CASSVSSSFDTEAFF

v_call: TRBV9
d_call: -
j_call: TRBJ2-6
clone_size: -
cdr3_nt: TGTGCCAGCAGCGGAGGGGGATGGGGGCACTCTGGGGCCAACGTCCTGACTTTC
cdr3_aa: CASSGGGWGHSGANVLTF

v_call: TRBV7-8
d_call: TRBD2
j_call: TRBJ2-1
clone_size: -
cdr3_nt: TGTGCCAGCACACTAGCGGGCTACAATGAGCAGTTCTTC
cdr3_aa: CASTLAGYNEQFF

v_call: TRBV29-1
d_call: -
j_call: TRBJ1-1
clone_size: -
cdr3_nt: TGCAGCGCCACCCCGGGGATCTACCTTGTAGGCACTGAAGCTTTCTTT
cdr3_aa: CSATPGIYLVGTEAFF

v_call: TRBV5-4
d_call: -
j_call: TRBJ2-4
clone_size: -
cdr3_nt: TGTGCCAGCAGCTTGGGGGACAACAAAAACATTCAGTACTTC
cdr3_aa: CASSLGDNKNIQYF

v_call: TRBV19
d_call: -
j_call: TRBJ1-2
clone_size: -
cdr3_nt: TGTGCCAGTAGTATAAACAGAGTCTATGGCTACACCTTC
cdr3_aa: CASSINRVYGYTF